This T cell receptor (beta chain) stems from a study of blood T cell repertoires in COVID-19. Authors' processing steps: Cell counts per sample came from amplifying reference gene primers. TCRdb's copy holds only in-frame clones and misses some; the assay was immunoSEQ multiplex PCR. The V and J calls and clone size were taken over from that table, and D and trimming were inferred from the DNA. This sample has around 250,000 clones, with 86% found just once. Germline loops: CDR1 SGHDT, CDR2 YYEEEE. Trimming took 5 bases from V and 5 from J, leaving 26 bases between them. The CDR3 length is 19 residues.

Input material: PBMCs or T cells enriched from blood (not recorded which). The receptor comes from a woman aged 45-65 years who had recovered from COVID-19. J is TRBJ1-6 and V is TRBV5-6; tentative D call: TRBD1 (6 bases). The CDR3 reads CASSSILQGWVRDNSPLHF. The CDR3 DNA reads as TGTGCCAGCAGTTCCATCTTACAGGGATGGGTGAGGGATAATTCACCCCTCCACTTT. Full variable domain (remainder filled in from reference TRBV5-6 and TRBJ1-6): DAGVTQSPTHLIKTRGQQVTLRCSPKSGHDTVSWYQQALGQGPQFIFQYYEEEERQRGNFPDRFSGHQFPNYSSELNVNALLLGDSALYLCASSSILQGWVRDNSPLHFGNGTRLTVT.